These 17 T cell receptor beta chains originate from one sample sequenced in a study of blood T cell repertoires in COVID-19. TCRdb keeps only in-frame clones here, not all; method: immunoSEQ multiplex PCR. The table lists around 330,000 clones, 85% of them singletons. The sequencing input was PBMCs or T cells enriched from blood (not recorded which). Receptor source: a woman between 25 and 40 years old who had been exposed to COVID-19.

The J gene is TRBJ2-5, the V gene TRBV6-5; 7 bases fit TRBD1. This CDR3 has 15 amino acids. Germline CDR1 MNHEY, CDR2 SVGAGI. J was trimmed by 2 bases and V by 5 bases; bases with no gene match: 8. The CDR3 DNA follows: TGTGCCAGCAGTATACGGACAGGATCACAAGAGACCCAGTACTTC. It is translated as CASSIRTGSQETQYF.

This chain uses TRBV9 with TRBJ1-4, with D tentatively TRBD1 (5 bases). Germline CDR1 is SGDLS and CDR2 is YYNGEE. The CDR3 totals 14 residues. Trimming took off 0 bases at V and 8 bases at J, with 11 bases between the two ends. The CDR3 is CASSVGGGEEKLFF. The CDR3 coding sequence is TGTGCCAGCAGCGTAGGTGGGGGGGAGGAAAAACTGTTTTTT.

The chain joins TRBV5-5 to TRBJ2-2; 8 bases are shared with TRBD2. The CDR3 contains 17 residues. V gave up 4 bases and J gave up 5 bases; unmatched junction bases: 13. Germline assignment: CDR1 SGHKS and CDR2 YYEKEE (reference sequence). The CDR3 is CASSAVYEVAGTGELFF. The DNA of the CDR3 is TGTGCCAGCAGCGCGGTCTACGAGGTAGCGGGAACCGGGGAGCTGTTTTTT.

This clone came up once. This rearrangement joins TRBV3-1 (or the pseudogene TRBV3-2) to TRBJ1-1; TRBD1 is a possible D gene (5 bases). The germline V and J ends were trimmed by 3 bases and 9 bases, with 17 bases remaining between them. The CDR3 has 14 amino acids. Germline CDR1 reads LGHDT; CDR2 reads YNNKEL (reference sequence). Here the CDR3 reads CASSQANQGSQAFF. DNA of the CDR3: TGTGCCAGCAGCCAGGCGAATCAGGGTAGTCAAGCTTTCTTT.

The genes are TRBV28 and TRBJ1-1, with 9 positions matching TRBD1. J lost 6 bases, V lost 2 bases, and 10 bases had no gene match. CDR3 size: 16 residues. Germline values: CDR1 MDHEN, CDR2 SYDVKM. This chain's CDR3 is CASSLKGDRAYAEAFF. The CDR3 DNA reads TGTGCCAGCAGTTTAAAAGGGGACAGGGCCTATGCTGAAGCTTTCTTT.

This sequence joins TRBV2 and TRBJ1-5; no clear D. V lost 6 bases, J lost 1 base, and 10 bases lay in between. Germline assignment: CDR1 SNHLY and CDR2 FYNNEI. This CDR3 region has 14 residues. The CDR3 DNA reads as TGTGCCAGCAGGGCCTTCCAGAGCAATCAGCCCCAGCATTTT. It specifies CASRAFQSNQPQHF.

The rearrangement links TRBV6-2 or TRBV6-3 to TRBJ1-1, with TRBD1 matching 8 bases. This CDR3 is 17 amino acids long. In germline, CDR1 is MNHEY, CDR2 SVGEGT. V dropped 0 bases and J dropped 1; count of bases not matched to a gene: 7. In DNA form, the CDR3 reads TGTGCCAGCAGTTACTCTATTGATGGGACAGGGAACACTGAAGCTTTCTTT. This translates into CASSYSIDGTGNTEAFF.

The chain has TRBV7-9 and TRBJ1-1; TRBD1 might be the D (5 bases). The germline V gene has CDR1 SEHNR and CDR2 FQNEAQ (reference sequence). There are 12 residues in the CDR3. V was clipped by 6 bases and J by 6 bases, with 11 bases between them. CDR3 protein: CASRAEGAEAFF. The CDR3 nucleotides read TGTGCCAGCAGGGCGGAAGGGGCTGAAGCTTTCTTT.

The CDR3 DNA reads as TGTGCCAGCAGCTTCGGGGCAGGGGGAACGAGGGAGCAGTACTTC. Protein: CASSFGAGGTREQYF. V is TRBV7-2 and J is TRBJ2-7, with 7 nucleotides matching TRBD1. Unmatched junction bases numbered 12, after V lost 3 bases and J lost 7 bases. The CDR3 is 15 amino acids. Looked up from germline, CDR1 is SGHTA and CDR2 is FQGNSA. The variable domain in full, with the rest retrieved from reference TRBV7-2 and TRBJ2-7, is GAGVSQSPSNKVTEKGKDVELRCDPISGHTALYWYRQSLGQGLEFLIYFQGNSAPDKSGLPSDRFSAERTGGSVSTLTIQRTQQEDSAVYLCASSFGAGGTREQYFGPGTRLTVT.

The J gene is TRBJ1-2, the V gene TRBV11-2, with D maybe TRBD1 (6 bases). The germline V gene encodes CDR1 SGHAT and CDR2 FQNNGV. This CDR3 has 14 residues. V was cut by 2 bases and J by 7 bases, with 14 bases left in between. CDR3 sequence (DNA): TGTGCCAGCAGCTTAACAGGGAAAGGGGTTGGCTACACCTTC. The encoded protein is CASSLTGKGVGYTF.

The V and J genes are TRBV7-8 and TRBJ1-5, with 7 bases identical to TRBD1. With V trimmed by 5 bases and J by 4 bases, 8 bases remained unmatched. Germline values: CDR1 SGHVS, CDR2 FQNEAQ. The CDR3 extends over 15 amino acids. The CDR3 loop reads CASSPGRGSNQPQHF. CDR3 nucleotide sequence: TGTGCCAGCAGCCCGGGCAGGGGGAGTAATCAGCCCCAGCATTTT.

The rearrangement uses TRBV19 and TRBJ2-7, with 7 bases identical to TRBD2. Trimming at V came to 3 bases and at J to 5 bases, leaving 10 bases not matched to a gene. CDR1 LNHDA and CDR2 SQIVND come from the germline V gene (reference sequence). There are 15 residues in the CDR3. The CDR3 coding sequence is TGTGCCAGTAGTATTACGGCGGGAGCGACAAACGAGCAGTACTTC. It encodes CASSITAGATNEQYF.

Written as DNA, the CDR3 is TGTGCCAGCAGTTTGTGGAGTAACTACGAGCAGTACTTC. It codes for CASSLWSNYEQYF. This rearrangement joins TRBV27 to TRBJ2-7; D is ambiguous. The V gene lost 3 bases and the J gene lost 3 bases, with 9 bases spanning the gap. CDR1 is MNHEY, CDR2 SMNVEV, per germline (reference sequence). The CDR3 is 13 residues long.

The chain links TRBV7-2 to TRBJ2-2; tentatively, D is TRBD2 (6 bases). This CDR3 region has 16 residues. Per the germline V gene, CDR1 is SGHTA and CDR2 is FQGNSA. Trimming shortened V by 4 bases and J by 5 bases, and 17 bases separated the two germline ends. CDR3 DNA: TGTGCCAGCAGCTCAATCGGTCCAGGGAGGACCGGGGAGCTGTTTTTT. It codes for CASSSIGPGRTGELFF.

This clone was detected only a few times. The V and J genes are TRBV10-2 and TRBJ1-2; D might be TRBD1 (6 bases). CDR1 WSHSY and CDR2 SAAADI come from the germline V gene. V gave up 5 bases and J gave up 8 bases, with 12 bases separating them. The length of the CDR3 is 12 residues. CDR3 bases: TGCGCCAGCAGTCCGGACAGAAGAGGCTACACCTTC. Amino acids: CASSPDRRGYTF.

The chain joins TRBV25-1 to TRBJ1-2, with no clear D. Germline CDR1 reads MGHDK; CDR2 reads SYGVNS. The V end lost 3 bases, the J end lost 3 bases, and 14 bases lay between the germline ends. The CDR3 spans 15 residues. The CDR3 nucleotides read TGTGCCAGCAGTGATTTTACACAGAACCACTATGGCTACACCTTC. Protein product: CASSDFTQNHYGYTF.

This chain joins TRBV7-6 and TRBJ1-3, with D possibly matching TRBD1 (6 bases). Germline assignment: CDR1 SGHVS and CDR2 FNYEAQ. This CDR3 has 17 amino acids. V lost 5 bases and J 4 bases, leaving 21 bases between the germline ends. The DNA for the CDR3 is TGTGCCAGCAGCAATTTTTTATACAGGGCGCGGGGAAACACCATATATTTT. Protein product: CASSNFLYRARGNTIYF.